Sequencing of this T cell receptor beta chain was carried out in a study of somatic mutations in cytotoxic T cells in rheumatoid arthritis. TCRdb's copy holds only in-frame clones and misses some; the assay was immunoSEQ multiplex PCR. The repertoire holds some 9,600 clones, with about 90% as singletons. By positive magnetic bead selection, CD4+ and CD8+ cells were isolated, and their purity was checked by flow cytometry. The receptor was isolated from a young woman with rheumatoid arthritis. Sequencing was done on a sample of CD8+ T cells sorted from blood.

CDR3 in amino acids: CASGGVANYGYTF. In nucleotides, the CDR3 is TGTGCCAGCGGGGGGGTAGCTAACTATGGCTACACCTTC. The J gene is TRBJ1-2, the V gene TRBV5-8; perhaps TRBD1 as D (5 bases). Germline CDR1 reads SGHTS; CDR2 reads YDEGEE. The length of the CDR3 is 13 residues. V was trimmed by 7 bases and J by 0 bases, leaving 10 bases between them.